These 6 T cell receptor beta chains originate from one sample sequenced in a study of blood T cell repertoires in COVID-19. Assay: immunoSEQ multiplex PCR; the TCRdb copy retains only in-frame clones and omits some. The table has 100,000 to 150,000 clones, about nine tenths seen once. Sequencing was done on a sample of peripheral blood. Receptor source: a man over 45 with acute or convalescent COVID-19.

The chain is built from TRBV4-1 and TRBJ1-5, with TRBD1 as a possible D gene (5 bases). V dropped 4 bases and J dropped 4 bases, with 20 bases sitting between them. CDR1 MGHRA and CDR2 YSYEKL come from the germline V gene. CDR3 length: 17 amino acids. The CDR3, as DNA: TGCGCCAGCAGCCTCAAGTCCCCTCGACAGTTAAATCAGCCCCAGCATTTT. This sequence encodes CASSLKSPRQLNQPQHF.

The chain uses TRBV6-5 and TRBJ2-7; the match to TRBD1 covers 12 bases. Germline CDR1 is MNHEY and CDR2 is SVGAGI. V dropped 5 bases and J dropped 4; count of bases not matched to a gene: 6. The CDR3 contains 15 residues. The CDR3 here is CASSIGTGGKYEQYF. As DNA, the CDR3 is TGTGCCAGCAGTATAGGGACAGGGGGCAAGTACGAGCAGTACTTC.

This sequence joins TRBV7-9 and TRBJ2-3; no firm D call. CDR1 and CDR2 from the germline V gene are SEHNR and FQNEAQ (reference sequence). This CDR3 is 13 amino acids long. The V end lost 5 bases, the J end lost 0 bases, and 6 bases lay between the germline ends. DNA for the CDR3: TGTGCCAGCAGCGGCAGTAGCACAGATACGCAGTATTTT. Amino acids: CASSGSSTDTQYF.

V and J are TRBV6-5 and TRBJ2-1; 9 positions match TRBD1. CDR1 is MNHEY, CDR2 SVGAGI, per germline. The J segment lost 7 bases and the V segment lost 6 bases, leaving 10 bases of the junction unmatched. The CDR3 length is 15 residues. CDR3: CASSHRDRALNEQFF. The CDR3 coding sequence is TGTGCCAGCAGCCACCGGGACAGGGCCTTAAATGAGCAGTTCTTC.

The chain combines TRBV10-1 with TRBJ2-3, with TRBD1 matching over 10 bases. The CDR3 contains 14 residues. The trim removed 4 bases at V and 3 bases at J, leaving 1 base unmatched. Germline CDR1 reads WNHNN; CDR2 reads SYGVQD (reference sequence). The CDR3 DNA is TGCGCCAGCAGTGCGGGACAGGGGACAGATACGCAGTATTTT. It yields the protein CASSAGQGTDTQYF.

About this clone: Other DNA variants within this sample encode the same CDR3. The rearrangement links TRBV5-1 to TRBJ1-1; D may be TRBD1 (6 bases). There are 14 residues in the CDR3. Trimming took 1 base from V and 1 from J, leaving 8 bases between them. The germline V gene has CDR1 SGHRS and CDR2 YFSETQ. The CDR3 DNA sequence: TGCGCCAGCAGCTTGCAGGGACAGAACACTGAAGCTTTCTTT. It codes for CASSLQGQNTEAFF. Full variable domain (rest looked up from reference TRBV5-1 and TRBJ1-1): KAGVTQTPRYLIKTRGQQVTLSCSPISGHRSVSWYQQTPGQGLQFLFEYFSETQRNKGNFPGRFSGRQFSNSRSEMNVSTLELGDSALYLCASSLQGQNTEAFFGQGTRLTVV.